The 8 T cell receptor beta chains reported below all come from one sample, sequenced in a study of CD8 T cells in ankylosing spondylitis (TCRdb year 2017). These receptors lack a known antigen. The library was obtained by 5' RACE. Sequencing was performed on an Illumina HiSeq 2500. TCRdb reprocessed the public reads (quality trimming at Q25 with fastp, clone calling with MiXCR) and kept in-frame beta chains. Each record represents a unique CDR3 protein, reported with the most common genes and DNA among its rows. For this sample there are 200,000 to 250,000 distinct CDR3 sequences; approximately 16% appear just once. Together, the top ten hold 42% of the sample. Beyond this particular receptor, the publication reports: Blood from ankylosing spondylitis patients appeared to be characterized by a TCR beta motif composed of about eight highly homologous amino acid variants.

Sequenced material: blood, either unsorted or a sorted T cell fraction (not recorded which). These TCRs come from a male donor with ankylosing spondylitis.

The gene calls are TRBV5-1 and TRBJ2-5, with TRBD1 as a possible D gene (6 bases). The V gene lost 4 bases and the J gene lost 2 bases, with 15 bases spanning the gap. In germline, CDR1 is SGHRS, CDR2 YFSETQ. The CDR3 loop spans 15 amino acids. CDR3: CASSPRDTLQETQYF. CDR3 DNA sequence: TGCGCCAGCAGCCCCCGGGACACTTTACAAGAGACCCAGTACTTC.

The genes are TRBV6-1 and TRBJ2-7; D remains unclear. Trimming removed 2 bases from V and 2 bases from J, with 10 bases in between. The CDR3 is made up of 14 amino acids. Germline loops: CDR1 MNHNS, CDR2 SASEGT. DNA for the CDR3: TGTGCCAGCAGTGAAAGTGGGTGGACCTACGAGCAGTACTTC. It encodes CASSESGWTYEQYF.

This clonotype appeared a single time. The chain has TRBV28 and TRBJ2-7, with TRBD2 matching 10 bases. The CDR3 loop spans 15 amino acids. The junction had 10 bases not matched to a gene; V was cut back by 5 bases and J by 6 bases. Germline lookup yields CDR1 MDHEN and CDR2 SYDVKM. The DNA for the CDR3 is TGTGCCAGCAGTAACCCGGGGCTAGCGGGAGTCGAGCAGTACTTC. Its translation: CASSNPGLAGVEQYF.

This clonotype was recorded a few times. J is TRBJ1-1 and V is TRBV3-1; maybe TRBD1 (6 bases). This CDR3 is 14 amino acids long. Trimming shortened V by 0 bases and J by 2 bases, and 7 bases separated the two germline ends. Germline CDR1 and CDR2: LGHDT and YNNKEL (reference sequence). The CDR3 region has the DNA TGTGCCAGCAGCCAAGAAGGGGGAAACACTGAAGCTTTCTTT. Translation: CASSQEGGNTEAFF.

V usage is TRBV4-1 and J usage is TRBJ2-5, with D uncertain. The CDR3 sequence is 17 residues long. The germline gives CDR1 MGHRA, CDR2 YSYEKL. Trimming pared 0 bases from V and 5 bases from J, leaving 19 bases between. Here the CDR3 reads CASSQEGPGSLLETQYF. In nucleotides, the CDR3 is TGCGCCAGCAGCCAAGAAGGCCCCGGGTCTCTTTTGGAGACCCAGTACTTC.

There are a few counts of this clonotype. The chain is built from TRBV11-2 and TRBJ2-5; a weak D match, TRBD1 (5 bases). The CDR3 contains 15 residues. Germline V gene sequence: CDR1 SGHAT, CDR2 FQNNGV. Trimming left V 1 base short and J 1 base short, with 10 bases between. The CDR3 DNA sequence: TGTGCCAGCAGCTTAGGAGGACATACCCAAGAGACCCAGTACTTC. It specifies CASSLGGHTQETQYF.

The rearrangement links TRBV27 to TRBJ2-2; D ambiguous. Looked up from germline, CDR1 is MNHEY and CDR2 is SMNVEV (reference sequence). This CDR3 spans 16 amino acids. V was shortened by 2 bases and J by 1 base, with 11 bases between the two germline ends. CDR3 region: CASSLLPTGNTGELFF. The DNA for the CDR3 is TGTGCCAGCAGTTTACTTCCAACCGGGAACACCGGGGAGCTGTTTTTT.

This clonotype turned up a few times. The chain joins TRBV12-3 or TRBV12-4 to TRBJ2-7; 7 nucleotides match TRBD1. This CDR3 has 15 residues. With 4 bases clipped from V and 0 bases from J, the junction kept 6 bases outside the gene matches. CDR3 sequence (DNA): TGTGCCAGCAGTTCCACAGGGGCCCCCTCCTACGAGCAGTACTTC. Translation: CASSSTGAPSYEQYF.